This T cell receptor beta chain was found in a study of T cell repertoires in cytomegalovirus infection. At the level of the study: TCR beta signatures that were public indicated CMV infection and matching HLA type.

The CDR3 is 13 residues long. Germline V CDR1 and CDR2: SGHAT, FQNNGV. Trimming stripped 6 bases from V and 10 bases from J, with 16 bases between. This clonotype occurred many times. Its antigen is as yet unknown. TCRdb re-analysed the reads in MiXCR, keeping a single row per CDR3 protein. The sample lists just under 550,000 distinct CDR3 sequences, around 27% seen once, with approximately 13% in the top ten. Regarding the study as a whole: Cumulative public TCR beta family frequency identified carriers of CMV plus the relevant HLA.

The gene calls are TRBV11-2 and TRBJ2-1; D is unresolved. This clonotype was sampled from a human donor in good health (CMV status not recorded). Some clones in this sample may be carry-over from other donors' samples. The sample taken for sequencing was PBMCs. The CDR3 loop is CASSYSGLREQFF. CDR3 in DNA: TGTGCCAGCAGTTACTCCGGTCTGAGAGAGCAGTTCTTC. The entire variable domain, with the rest obtained from reference TRBV11-2 and TRBJ2-1, is as follows: EAGVAQSPRYKIIEKRQSVAFWCNPISGHATLYWYQQILGQGPKLLIQFQNNGVVDDSQLPKDRFSAERLKGVDSTLKIQPAKLEDSAVYLCASSYSGLREQFFGPGTRLTVL.